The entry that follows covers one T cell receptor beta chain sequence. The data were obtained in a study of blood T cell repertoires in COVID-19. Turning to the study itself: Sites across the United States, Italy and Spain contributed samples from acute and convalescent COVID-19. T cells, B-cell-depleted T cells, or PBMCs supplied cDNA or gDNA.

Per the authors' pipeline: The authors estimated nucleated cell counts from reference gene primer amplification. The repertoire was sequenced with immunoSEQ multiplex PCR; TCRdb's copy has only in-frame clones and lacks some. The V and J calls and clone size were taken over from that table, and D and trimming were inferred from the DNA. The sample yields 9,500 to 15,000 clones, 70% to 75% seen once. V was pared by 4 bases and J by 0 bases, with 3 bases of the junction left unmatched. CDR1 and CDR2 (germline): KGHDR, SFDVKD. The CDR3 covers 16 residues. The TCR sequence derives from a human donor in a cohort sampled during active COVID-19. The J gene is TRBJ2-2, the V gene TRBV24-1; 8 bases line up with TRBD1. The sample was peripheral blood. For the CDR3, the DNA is TGTGCCACCAGTGACCCGACAGGGGCGAACACCGGGGAGCTGTTTTTT. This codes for CATSDPTGANTGELFF.